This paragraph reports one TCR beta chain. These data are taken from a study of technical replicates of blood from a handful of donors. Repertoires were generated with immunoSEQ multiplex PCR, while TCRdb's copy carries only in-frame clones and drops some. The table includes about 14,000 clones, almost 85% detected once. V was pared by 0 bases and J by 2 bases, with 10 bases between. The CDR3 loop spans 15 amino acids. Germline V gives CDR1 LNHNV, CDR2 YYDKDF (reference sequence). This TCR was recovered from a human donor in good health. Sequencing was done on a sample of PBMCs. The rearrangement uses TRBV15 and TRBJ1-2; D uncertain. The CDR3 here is CATSRDTAINYGYTF. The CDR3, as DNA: TGTGCCACCAGCAGAGACACAGCAATCAACTATGGCTACACCTTC.